The entry below gives a single T cell receptor (beta chain) sequence along with its context. Its binding antigen is unknown. It has no much larger one-base neighbor in the sample; base qualities were not kept. The CDR3, from cysteine to phenylalanine, totals 14 residues. CDR3 DNA only is kept here, 42 bases in frame from base 1. Trimming at the junction amounts to 1 base on V and 2 bases on J, and the germline ends lie 9 bases apart. The germline V gene gives CDR1 as MNHEY and CDR2 as SVGEGT. Libraries of naive CD8 T cells were built from anywhere between roughly 18,000 and 1,000,000 sorted cells, with 10%, 30% or 50% of the purified RNA used. Naive CD8 T cells, defined as CD8+CD4-CCR7+CD45RA+, were FACS-sorted into RLT Plus buffer on a BD FACSAria II. To test detection sensitivity, Jurkat RNA equal to around 10 TCR copies was added to samples of about 17,000-1,100,000 naive CD8 T cells. Enrichment of CD8 T cells was performed with RosetteSep CD8+ T Cell Enrichment Cocktail and Ficoll-Paque, after which ACK red cell lysis was carried out.

This sample was included in a study of molecular identifiers for immune sequencing clone quantification (dated by TCRdb to the late 2010s). Regarding the research as a whole: In a replicate experiment, RNA from about 19,000 or 110,000 naive CD8 T cells was split into five aliquots, four of which were sequenced. The study was a methods study using CD8 T cells to benchmark molecular-identifier clustering-based TCR repertoire sequencing (MIDCIRS) and TCR RNA copy counting.

General study outcomes and caveats: The naive libraries included spiked-in Jurkat TCR RNA (fewer than eleven copies' worth), and this Jurkat TCR RNA is not part of the donor repertoire. Even against a background of 800,000 to 1,000,000 naive CD8 T cells, spiked-in Jurkat TCR RNA amounting to a single cell's worth was reported to be detectable. The sizes of highly expanded clones could end up underestimated when identical TCR molecules share a barcode. Roughly 2.8 recovered TCR RNA copies per cell were obtained by modeling, versus about 9 by digital PCR, implying a capture efficiency of about 30%. In CMV-specific effector cells, clones with more than 20 RNA copies contained over 98% of molecules, whereas in naive cells such clones contained under 1% of molecules. Without barcode sub-clustering, chimeric consensus sequences inflated TCR diversity; chimeras reached as high as 47%.

The library was obtained by PCR. TCRdb shows the sequencer as NextSeq 500. Bulk TCR libraries were made following a previously described method, with the TCR primers given in Table S5. Purification of total RNA was performed with the Qiagen AllPrep DNA/RNA kit. Before any analysis, reads coming from multiple sequencing runs of the same library were combined into one pool. In the source study's methods: Reads were retained only if their TCR constant sequence matched exactly, and those retained reads were trimmed to 150 nt and grouped according to their 12-nt molecular barcodes. Reads in each barcode group were sub-clustered using a 15% Levenshtein threshold, and a quality-weighted consensus sequence was built for each RNA molecule. Non-functional sequences were excluded, and lower-count sequences lying one edit away from another sequence were also excluded. Based on fitting two negative binomial distributions, any barcode sub-cluster with under 20% of the maximum read count was discarded. Using fastp trimming at Q25 and MiXCR clonotype assembly, TCRdb reanalyzed the public sequencing data and kept in-frame beta chains. CDR3 protein duplicates are merged, each entry listing the most common genes and DNA. TCRdb, not the original authors, processed these V and J calls. Within this sample are tens of thousands of distinct CDR3 sequences, with around a quarter of them counted one time only. The top ten hold about 0.8% of the sample.

In this chain, TRBV6-2 or TRBV6-3 is recombined with TRBJ2-7, with no confidently assigned D gene. Material: naive CD8+ T cells from blood, with Jurkat cell RNA spiked in. In light of the paper, this sample's cell subset or site label describes: FACS-sorted CD8+CD4-CCR7+CD45RA+ naive T cells. This sequence originates from a human donor in good health. Some libraries in this study had Jurkat cell RNA spiked in. The DNA sequence is as follows: TGTGCCAGCAGTTACTTTAGCACCGCCTACGAGCAGTACTTC. It translates as CASSYFSTAYEQYF.